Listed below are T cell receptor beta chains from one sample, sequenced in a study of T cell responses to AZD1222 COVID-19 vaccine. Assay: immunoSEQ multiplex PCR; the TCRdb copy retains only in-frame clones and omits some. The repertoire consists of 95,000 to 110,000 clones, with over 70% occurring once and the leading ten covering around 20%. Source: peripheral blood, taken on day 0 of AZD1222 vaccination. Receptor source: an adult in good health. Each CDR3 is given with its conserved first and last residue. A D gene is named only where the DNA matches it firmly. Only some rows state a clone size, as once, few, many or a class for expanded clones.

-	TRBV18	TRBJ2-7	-	CASSPYSVVSYEQYF	TGTGCCAGCTCACCCTACAGCGTAGTCTCCTACGAGCAGTACTTC
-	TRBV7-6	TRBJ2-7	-	CASSLRFADSYEQYF	TGTGCCAGCAGCTTACGCTTCGCGGACTCCTACGAGCAGTACTTC
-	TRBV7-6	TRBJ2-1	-	CASSLEGSGAYNEQFF	TGTGCCAGCAGCTTAGAAGGTAGTGGGGCCTACAATGAGCAGTTCTTC
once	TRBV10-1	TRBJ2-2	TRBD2	CASSGLAGNTGELFF	TGCGCCAGCAGCGGACTAGCGGGGAATACCGGGGAGCTGTTTTTT
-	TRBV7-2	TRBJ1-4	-	CASSLLDGEKLFF	TGTGCCAGCAGCTTACTAGACGGTGAAAAACTGTTTTTT
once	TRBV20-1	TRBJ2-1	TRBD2	CSAPSGRDWFF	TGCAGTGCTCCTAGCGGGAGGGATTGGTTCTTC
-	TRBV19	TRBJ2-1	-	CASSISPQGYLYNEQFF	TGTGCCAGTAGTATATCTCCTCAGGGTTACCTCTACAATGAGCAGTTCTTC
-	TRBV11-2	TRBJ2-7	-	CASSPLGYEQYF	TGTGCCAGCAGCCCGCTCGGCTACGAGCAGTACTTC
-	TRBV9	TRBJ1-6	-	CASSPPGGNSPLHF	TGTGCCAGCAGCCCGCCCGGAGGGAATTCACCCCTCCACTTT
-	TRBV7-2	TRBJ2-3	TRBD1	CASSLASTGGDTQYF	TGTGCCAGCAGCTTAGCCTCGACAGGGGGGGATACGCAGTATTTT
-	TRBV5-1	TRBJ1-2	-	CASSPDAGADRYGYTF	TGCGCCAGCAGCCCCGATGCCGGGGCAGACCGGTATGGCTACACCTTC
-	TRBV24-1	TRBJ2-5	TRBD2	CATSAETSGEGETQYF	TGTGCCACCAGTGCTGAGACTAGCGGGGAAGGAGAGACCCAGTACTTC
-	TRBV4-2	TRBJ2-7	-	CASSQATEFYEQYF	TGTGCCAGCAGCCAAGCGACAGAATTCTACGAGCAGTACTTC